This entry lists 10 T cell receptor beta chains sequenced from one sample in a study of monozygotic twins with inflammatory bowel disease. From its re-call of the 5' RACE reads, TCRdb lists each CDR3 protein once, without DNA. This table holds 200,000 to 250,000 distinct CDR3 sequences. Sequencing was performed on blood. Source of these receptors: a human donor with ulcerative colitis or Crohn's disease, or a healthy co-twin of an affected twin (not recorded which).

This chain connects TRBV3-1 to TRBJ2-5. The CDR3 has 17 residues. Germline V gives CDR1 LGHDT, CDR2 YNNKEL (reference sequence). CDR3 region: CASSLSTGVFLQETQYF.

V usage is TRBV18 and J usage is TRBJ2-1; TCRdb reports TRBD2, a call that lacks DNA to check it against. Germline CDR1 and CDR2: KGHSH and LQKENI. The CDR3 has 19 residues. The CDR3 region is CASSPGLTSGDLRNNEQFF.

The CDR3 loop is CASSKTGATNEKLFF. The chain recombines TRBV28 with TRBJ1-4; as DNA is missing, the TRBD1 call by TCRdb cannot be tested. Germline V gene sequence: CDR1 MDHEN, CDR2 SYDVKM. This CDR3 has 15 amino acids.

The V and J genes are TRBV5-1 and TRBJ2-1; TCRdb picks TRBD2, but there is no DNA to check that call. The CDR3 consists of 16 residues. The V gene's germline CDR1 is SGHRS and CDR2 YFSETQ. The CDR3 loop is CASSFVLAEGYNEQFF.

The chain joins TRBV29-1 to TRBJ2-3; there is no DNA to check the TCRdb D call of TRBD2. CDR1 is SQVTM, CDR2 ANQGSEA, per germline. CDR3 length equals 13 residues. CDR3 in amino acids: CSLLAWGTDTQYF.

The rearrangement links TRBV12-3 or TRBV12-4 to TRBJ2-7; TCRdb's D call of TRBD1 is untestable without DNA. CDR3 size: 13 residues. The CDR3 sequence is CASSRDLPYEQYF.

CDR3 sequence reads: CASSSAGAGDTQYF. This chain links TRBV18 with TRBJ2-3; TCRdb names TRBD1, which stays unverified in the absence of DNA. The CDR3 totals 14 residues. CDR1 is KGHSH and CDR2 is LQKENI in the germline V gene.

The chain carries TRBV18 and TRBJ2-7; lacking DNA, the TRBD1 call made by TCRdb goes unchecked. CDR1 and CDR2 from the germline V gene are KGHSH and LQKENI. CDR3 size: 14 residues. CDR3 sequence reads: CASSRTLGSDEQYF.

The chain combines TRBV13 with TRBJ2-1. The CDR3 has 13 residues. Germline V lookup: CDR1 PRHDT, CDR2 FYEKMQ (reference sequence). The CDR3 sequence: CASSSRRLNEQFF.

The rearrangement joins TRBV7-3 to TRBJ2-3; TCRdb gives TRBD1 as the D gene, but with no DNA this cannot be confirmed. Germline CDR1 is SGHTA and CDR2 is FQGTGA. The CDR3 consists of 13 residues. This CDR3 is CASSLSPADTQYF.